This TCR beta chain was retrieved from a study of cytomegalovirus exposure and HLA in healthy donors. Turning to this clone: Its target is not known.

V shed 10 bases and J 2 bases; nucleotides not matched to a gene: 7. In germline, CDR1 is SGHDN, CDR2 FVKESK. The CDR3 has 13 amino acids. Study findings and constraints: Sequencing probably produced one cluster of sequence variants that were highly shared. Reported findings show TCR beta sequences accurately forecast HLA-A and HLA-B alleles in most subjects. Analysis was performed later, and it showed HLA-associated TCR beta chains to be more clonally expanded than equally common others. There were some V segments, including TRBV6-2 and TRBV6-3, excluded as indistinguishable.

Primers for the PCR totalled 60 Vbeta and 13 Jbeta. Some clones are missing from TCRdb's copy, which holds only in-frame ones; the method was immunoSEQ multiplex PCR. The listing contains some 150,000 clones. The sequence was collected from a woman between 18 and 30 years old in good health and CMV-seronegative. The sample taken for sequencing was PBMCs. The V gene is TRBV14, the J gene TRBJ2-7, with 8 bases identical to TRBD1. CDR3 amino acids: CATSQGAPYEQYF. The CDR3 DNA reads as TGTGCCACCAGTCAGGGGGCTCCCTACGAGCAGTACTTC.